This TCR beta chain was sequenced during a study of cytomegalovirus exposure and HLA in healthy donors. Primers for the PCR totalled 60 Vbeta and 13 Jbeta. Using immunoSEQ multiplex PCR, the repertoire was profiled, and TCRdb retains in-frame clones only, with some absent. Of about 160,000 clones listed, about 86% were seen once; the top ten hold just under 2%. J was trimmed by 3 bases and V by 6 bases; bases with no gene match: 6. Germline assignment: CDR1 SQVTM and CDR2 ANQGSEA. The length of the CDR3 is 14 residues. Material: PBMCs. This TCR came from a woman between 18 and 30 years old in good health and CMV-seronegative. This rearrangement joins TRBV29-1 to TRBJ2-5, with 11 bases matching TRBD2. The DNA of the CDR3 is TGCAGCGTGGCCGGGACTAGCGGTAAAGAGACCCAGTACTTC. This translates into CSVAGTSGKETQYF.